This T cell receptor (beta chain) emerged from a study of beta chain features in type 1 diabetes. Study outcomes and limitations: All four CD4+ subsets from Type 1 diabetes patients carried moderately but significantly shorter TCRB CDR3s. Sequencing used cDNA, and cells with high TCR expression could therefore be over-represented.

To note about this clone: The antigen remains undetermined.

Sorting of CD4+ naive, central memory, regulatory and stem cell-like memory cells was performed via CD45RO/CCR7/CD25/CD127/CD95/CD27. Sorted populations were all over 98% pure. Expressed TCRB transcripts were sequenced because the isolated RNA had all been reverse transcribed beforehand. Some clones are missing from TCRdb's copy, which holds only in-frame ones; the method was immunoSEQ multiplex PCR. The sample holds over 600,000 clones; around 12% are singletons and the top ten take more than 0.1%. The CDR3 loop spans 15 amino acids. The trim removed 6 bases at V and 4 bases at J, leaving 9 bases unmatched. Germline V gene lookup returns CDR1 SNHLY and CDR2 FYNNEI.

The chain links TRBV2 to TRBJ2-1; 7 bases map to TRBD1. The sample taken for sequencing was naive CD4+ T cells from blood. The receptor was isolated from a man aged 25-40 years with type 1 diabetes. Written as DNA, the CDR3 is TGTGCCAGCAGAGTCTCCGGGACAGAATACAATGAGCAGTTCTTC. Residues: CASRVSGTEYNEQFF.